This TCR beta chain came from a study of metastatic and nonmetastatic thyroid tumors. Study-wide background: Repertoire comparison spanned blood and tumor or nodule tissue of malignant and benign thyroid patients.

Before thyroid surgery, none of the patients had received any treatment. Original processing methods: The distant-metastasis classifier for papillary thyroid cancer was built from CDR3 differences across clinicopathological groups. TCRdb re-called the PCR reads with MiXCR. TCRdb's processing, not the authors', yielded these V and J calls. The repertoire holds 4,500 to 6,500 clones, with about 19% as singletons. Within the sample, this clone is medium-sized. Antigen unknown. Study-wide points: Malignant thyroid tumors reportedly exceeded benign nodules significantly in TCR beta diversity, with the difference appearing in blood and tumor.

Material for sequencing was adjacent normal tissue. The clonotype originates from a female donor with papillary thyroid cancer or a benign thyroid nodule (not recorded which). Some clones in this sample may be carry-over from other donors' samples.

The CDR3 nucleotides read TGTGCCAGCAGCTTTTGGATGAGGGGGGCGGATACGCAGTATTTT. Its protein product is CASSFWMRGADTQYF. The rearrangement links TRBV5-5 to TRBJ2-3; tentatively, D is TRBD1 or TRBD2 (6 bases each). Germline values: CDR1 SGHKS, CDR2 YYEKEE (reference sequence). Trimming removed 2 bases at V and 6 bases at J, with 16 bases between. CDR3 length equals 15 residues.